This T cell receptor (beta chain) emerged from a study of shared clonotypes between healthy human individuals. Study summary: A couple of women and three men aged 18 to 49 made up the donors. Plates per donor: three CD4 naive, three CD4 memory, two CD8 naive, one CD8 memory.

Naive CD8 populations comprised CD45RO-negative cells positively selected for CCR7, excluding terminally differentiated effector memory CD45RA+ cells. This clone was counted only a few times. What it binds is not known. Generated by immunoSEQ multiplex PCR, the TCRdb table keeps only in-frame clones and is missing some. This sample carries about 2.1 million clones, around 93% of them seen once, and the ten largest clones take approximately 1.6%. General observations from the study: Clonotype sharing among donors likely depends on sequencing depth.

This CDR3 is 14 amino acids long. With 8 bases removed from V and 5 bases from J, the gap between germline ends came to 18 bases. Germline lookup yields CDR1 LNHDA and CDR2 SQIVND (reference sequence). Sequenced material: naive CD8+ T cells from PBMCs. This sequence was found in a man aged 18-30 years in good health. Some clones in this sample may be carry-over from other donors' samples. The chain employs TRBV19 and TRBJ1-1, with a tentative D call TRBD1 (5 bases). This chain's CDR3 is CASHPAGGGTEAFF. The CDR3 DNA reads as TGTGCCAGTCACCCTGCGGGGGGAGGGACTGAAGCTTTCTTT. Supplemented by reference TRBV19 and TRBJ1-1, the full variable domain reads DGGITQSPKYLFRKEGQNVTLSCEQNLNHDAMYWYRQDPGQGLRLIYYSQIVNDFQKGDIAEGYSVSREKKESFPLTVTSAQKNPTAFYLCASHPAGGGTEAFFGQGTRLTVV.